Listed below are T cell receptor beta chains from one sample, sequenced in a study of cytomegalovirus exposure and HLA in healthy donors. Generated by immunoSEQ multiplex PCR, the TCRdb table keeps only in-frame clones and is missing some. Of 95,000 or so clones in the sample, about 76% were seen once. Sequenced input: PBMCs. Receptor source: a woman in her 70s in good health and CMV-seropositive. CDR3s include the opening cysteine and the closing phenylalanine or tryptophan. D genes are given only for firm matches. Size values are once, few and many counts, or a class for expanded clones, and some rows have none.

abundance	v_gene	d_gene	j_gene	CDR3nt	CDR3aa
few	TRBV6-6	.	TRBJ1-1	TGTGCCAGCAGTTCACAAAGGAACACTGAAGCTTTCTTT	CASSSQRNTEAFF
.	TRBV6-5	TRBD2	TRBJ2-7	TGTGCCAGCAGCTTAGCGGGAGAAGTGGACGAGCAGTACTTC	CASSLAGEVDEQYF
once	TRBV11-3	.	TRBJ2-3	TGTGCCAGCAGAGAAACTAGGACGGGAGATACGCAGTATTTT	CASRETRTGDTQYF
once	TRBV19	.	TRBJ1-4	TGTGCCAGTAGTATTCTCGACAGGCTTAATGAAAAACTGTTTTTT	CASSILDRLNEKLFF
.	TRBV10-3	TRBD2	TRBJ2-5	TGTGCCATCAGTCCCCGGACTAGCGGGGAAGAGACCCAGTACTTC	CAISPRTSGEETQYF
.	TRBV9	.	TRBJ2-5	TGTGCCAACAGCGTAGAAATGGCAGAGACCCAGTACTTC	CANSVEMAETQYF
.	TRBV5-4	TRBD2	TRBJ2-5	TGTGCCAGCAGCTTGGCGGGAGGTCGCGAGACCCAGTACTTC	CASSLAGGRETQYF
.	TRBV11-3	TRBD2	TRBJ2-1	TGTGCCAGCAGCTTAGTGTCTAGCGGGAGTATCAATGAGCAGTTCTTC	CASSLVSSGSINEQFF
.	TRBV19	TRBD1	TRBJ2-3	TGTGCCAGTAGTCCAGGGACAGGGGGCCCTGATACGCAGTATTTT	CASSPGTGGPDTQYF
few	TRBV7-7	TRBD2	TRBJ2-1	TGTGCTAGCAGCTTATTCAGCGGGAGTTTAAATGAGCAGTTCTTC	CASSLFSGSLNEQFF
.	TRBV5-1	.	TRBJ1-1	TGCGCCAGCAGCTCGACGGGGATGAACACTGAAGCTTTCTTT	CASSSTGMNTEAFF
.	TRBV30	.	TRBJ1-5	TGTGCCCTAGGCGGGACTTCTAGCAATCAGCCCCAGCATTTT	CALGGTSSNQPQHF
.	TRBV6-5	.	TRBJ2-7	TGTGCCAGCAGTCAACAGGGGGGGGGATCCTACGAGCAGTACTTC	CASSQQGGGSYEQYF
.	TRBV29-1	.	TRBJ1-1	TGCAGCGTGGGGACATTGAACACTGAAGCTTTCTTT	CSVGTLNTEAFF
.	TRBV28	.	TRBJ2-1	TGTGCCAGCAGCGCAGGAGGAAGCTCCTACAATGAGCAGTTCTTC	CASSAGGSSYNEQFF
.	TRBV18	TRBD1	TRBJ1-1	TGTGCCAGCTCAACCAATCACAGGGGCCCGAACACTGAAGCTTTCTTT	CASSTNHRGPNTEAFF
few	TRBV7-9	TRBD1	TRBJ1-1	TGTGCCAGCAGCTTAAGGGGGCGCGTTGAAGCTTTCTTT	CASSLRGRVEAFF
.	TRBV5-4	.	TRBJ2-7	TGTGCCAGCAGCTTAGGATGGCGGAGCTCCTACGAGCAGTACTTC	CASSLGWRSSYEQYF
few	TRBV19	TRBD2	TRBJ2-1	TGTGCCAGTAGTATAGGGAGCGGGGTCTACAGTGAGCAGTTCTTC	CASSIGSGVYSEQFF
once	TRBV4-1	TRBD1	TRBJ1-5	TGCGCCAGCAGCCAAGATACAGGGGTGAGACAGCCCCAGCATTTT	CASSQDTGVRQPQHF
.	TRBV11-2	.	TRBJ2-1	TGTGCCAGCAGCCCCCCCCTCCTACATGAGCAGTTCTTC	CASSPPLLHEQFF
few	TRBV29-1	.	TRBJ1-1	TGCAGCGTTGTGGCAGGGACTGAAGCTTTCTTT	CSVVAGTEAFF
few	TRBV7-9	TRBD1	TRBJ2-7	TGTGCCAGCAGCCGACAGGGACACGAGCAGTACTTC	CASSRQGHEQYF
.	TRBV7-2	TRBD1	TRBJ1-2	TGTGCCAGCAGCTCTAGGACAGGCTTTTCATATGGCTACACCTTC	CASSSRTGFSYGYTF
.	TRBV5-1	.	TRBJ2-7	TGCGCCAGCAGCTTCAGGGGAAGTGGCTCCTACGAGCAGTACTTC	CASSFRGSGSYEQYF
once	TRBV11-2	TRBD1	TRBJ1-4	TGTGCCAGCAGCCCCAGGGGGCCAACTAATGAAAAACTGTTTTTT	CASSPRGPTNEKLFF
.	TRBV5-1	.	TRBJ1-4	TGCGCCAGCAGCTTGGACAGAACAACTAATGAAAAACTGTTTTTT	CASSLDRTTNEKLFF
few	TRBV30	.	TRBJ1-6	TGTGCCTGGAGTAGCAATTCACCCCTCCACTTT	CAWSSNSPLHF
.	TRBV30	.	TRBJ1-2	TGTGCCTGGAGATCTAGCGGGACTATCGGCTACACCTTC	CAWRSSGTIGYTF
once	TRBV4-3	TRBD1	TRBJ2-1	TGCGCCAGCAGCCAGGCCACCAGGGGGCAGTCAGATGAGCAGTTCTTC	CASSQATRGQSDEQFF
.	TRBV28	TRBD1	TRBJ2-1	TGTGCCAGCAGTTTATGGGATACAGGGGGCAATGAGCAGTTCTTC	CASSLWDTGGNEQFF
.	TRBV5-4	TRBD1	TRBJ2-7	TGTGCCAGCAGCGCTGGACAGGACTCCTACGAGCAGTACTTC	CASSAGQDSYEQYF
.	TRBV6-5	.	TRBJ2-7	TGTGCCAGCAGTTATTCGGGCGAGCAGTACTTC	CASSYSGEQYF
.	TRBV7-9	.	TRBJ1-1	TGTGCCAGCAGCTTGAGAGGGGGCACTGAAGCTTTCTTT	CASSLRGGTEAFF
once	TRBV6-5	TRBD2	TRBJ2-2	TGTGCCAGCGGGGACGGGGGGGCACACACCGGGGAGCTGTTTTTT	CASGDGGAHTGELFF
.	TRBV5-1	TRBD1	TRBJ1-3	TGCGCCAGCAGCCAATGGGACAGGGGTCTCTCTGGAAACACCATATATTTT	CASSQWDRGLSGNTIYF
.	TRBV7-9	.	TRBJ2-5	TGTTCCAGCAGCATTAGAGGAGCGGGTGAAGGGGAGACCCAGTACTTC	CSSSIRGAGEGETQYF
.	TRBV11-2	TRBD1	TRBJ1-5	TGTGCCAGCAGCTTACAGGGGGATCAGCCCCAGCATTTT	CASSLQGDQPQHF
.	TRBV28	TRBD1	TRBJ2-1	TGTGCCAGCAGTCACCAGACAGGGGATTCCTACAATGAGCAGTTCTTC	CASSHQTGDSYNEQFF
.	TRBV5-5	TRBD1	TRBJ2-7	TGTGCCAGCGCCCCGGGACAGGGGGTTTACGAGCAGTACTTC	CASAPGQGVYEQYF
.	TRBV4-3	TRBD2	TRBJ2-4	TGCGCCAGCAGCCAAGATCTGGCGGGGGGGAAACTAGCCAAAAACATTCAGTACTTC	CASSQDLAGGKLAKNIQYF
few	TRBV6-4	.	TRBJ2-7	TGTGCCAGCAGCCCCACAGGGAAAAGGTCCGAGCAGTACTTC	CASSPTGKRSEQYF